The T cell receptor (beta chain) described here comes from a study of PD-L1 blockade in urothelial cancer. The overall study: Patients had undergone 0 to 3 prior chemotherapy regimens.

Time point noted: pretreatment peripheral blood. CDR1 and CDR2 from the germline V gene are SGDLS and YYNGEE. The CDR3 has 15 amino acids. V lost 5 bases, J lost 6 bases, and 6 bases stayed unmatched. Some clones are missing from TCRdb's copy, which holds only in-frame ones; the method was immunoSEQ multiplex PCR. The top ten hold about 10% of the sample, which has 35,000 to 45,000 clones, roughly 90% seen once. The TCR was taken from a woman aged 60-70 years with urothelial cancer. The chain couples TRBV9 to TRBJ2-2; 11 bases agree with TRBD2. Source: PBMCs, taken around atezolizumab (anti-PD-L1) treatment. CDR3 region: CASSIGLAGAGELFF. For the CDR3, the DNA is TGTGCCAGCAGTATAGGACTAGCGGGTGCCGGGGAGCTGTTTTTT.